This T cell receptor beta chain was identified during a study of T cell responses to AZD1222 COVID-19 vaccine. Regarding the study as a whole: As reported, nearly half of all spike-specific TCRs target variant regions that are unmutated. Dominant CD4 TCR responses targeted spike regions 160-218 and 743-854. It was only after the peak T cell response that any repertoires were sampled.

Trimming took off 3 bases at V and 0 bases at J, with 9 bases between the two ends. Germline values: CDR1 SGHNT, CDR2 YYREEE (reference sequence). The CDR3 runs to 15 residues. The repertoire was sequenced with immunoSEQ multiplex PCR; TCRdb's copy has only in-frame clones and lacks some. The table lists about 120,000 clones, about 85% of them singletons, with 2.5% to 3.5% in the top ten. About this clone itself: The target antigen is unknown.

The rearrangement links TRBV5-4 to TRBJ2-2; no clear D gene. This sequence was found in an adult in good health. This specimen consisted of peripheral blood, obtained on day 0 of AZD1222 vaccination. CDR3 in DNA: TGTGCCAGCAGCTCTAAATTACCGAACACCGGGGAGCTGTTTTTT. It codes for CASSSKLPNTGELFF.